The rows below give T cell receptor beta chains drawn from one sample of a study of cytomegalovirus exposure and HLA in healthy donors. Generated by immunoSEQ multiplex PCR, the TCRdb table keeps only in-frame clones and is missing some. The record lists tens of thousands of clones, of which the ten most abundant hold roughly 1.5%. The source material was PBMCs. The receptors come from a woman aged 60-75 years in good health and CMV-seronegative. Both conserved end residues are part of each CDR3. The D gene is left open where the match is weak.

TRBJ1-4 - TRBV5-1 CASHPDLIEKLFF TGCGCCAGCCACCCCGACTTGATTGAAAAACTGTTTTTT
TRBJ2-7 - TRBV27 CASSPKGGPYEQYF TGTGCCAGCAGTCCGAAGGGGGGGCCTTACGAGCAGTACTTC
TRBJ2-2 - TRBV11-2 CASSLRSSTGELFF TGTGCCAGCAGCTTGAGGTCGTCCACCGGGGAGCTGTTTTTT
TRBJ2-5 TRBD2 TRBV5-1 CASSSLDWTSQETQYF TGCGCCAGCAGCTCCCTCGATTGGACTAGCCAAGAGACCCAGTACTTC
TRBJ1-2 TRBD1 TRBV6-6 CASSTDRGPPNYGYTF TGTGCCAGCAGTACCGACAGGGGCCCTCCTAACTATGGCTACACCTTC
TRBJ2-1 - TRBV19 CASTTTSYNEQFF TGTGCCAGTACAACTACCTCCTACAATGAGCAGTTCTTC
TRBJ2-7 - TRBV7-2 CASSLGGQSSYEQYF TGTGCCAGCAGCTTAGGGGGCCAAAGCTCCTACGAGCAGTACTTC
TRBJ1-5 TRBD1 TRBV10-3 CATQGSLEPQHF TGTGCCACACAGGGGTCCCTCGAGCCCCAGCATTTT
TRBJ1-5 - TRBV27 CASRGLGQPQHF TGTGCCAGCAGGGGGCTTGGTCAGCCCCAGCATTTT
TRBJ2-3 TRBD2 TRBV7-6 CAGSFLAGEFTDTQYF TGTGCCGGCAGCTTTCTAGCGGGAGAGTTCACAGATACGCAGTATTTT
TRBJ1-5 - TRBV10-2 CASSDMISNQPQHF TGCGCCAGCTCGGACATGATTAGCAATCAGCCCCAGCATTTT
TRBJ1-1 - TRBV19 CAARQGNTEAFF TGTGCCGCGAGGCAGGGGAACACTGAAGCTTTCTTT
TRBJ2-7 TRBD2 TRBV28 CASSSLEKAGGRSYEQYF TGTGCCAGCAGTTCCCTAGAAAAAGCGGGAGGACGCTCCTACGAGCAGTACTTC
TRBJ2-7 TRBD1 TRBV5-1 CASSLTGGEIYEQYF TGCGCCAGCAGCCTTACAGGGGGCGAAATCTACGAGCAGTACTTC
TRBJ1-1 - TRBV18 CASSTSPQGWTEAFF TGTGCCAGCTCCACATCCCCCCAGGGGTGGACTGAAGCTTTCTTT
TRBJ1-5 - TRBV5-5 CASSTGSDQPQHF TGTGCCAGCAGCACAGGGAGCGATCAGCCCCAGCATTTT
TRBJ2-5 TRBD2 TRBV28 CASSKRAGARETQYF TGTGCCAGCAGTAAAAGAGCGGGAGCGCGGGAGACCCAGTACTTC
TRBJ2-5 TRBD1 TRBV7-6 CASSIDRAETQYF TGTGCCAGCAGCATCGACAGGGCAGAGACCCAGTACTTC
TRBJ1-5 - TRBV27 CASSFGGANQPQHF TGTGCCAGCAGTTTTGGTGGGGCCAATCAGCCCCAGCATTTT
TRBJ2-3 - TRBV7-2 CASSLARRDTQYF TGTGCCAGCAGCTTAGCGCGGAGAGATACGCAGTATTTT
TRBJ1-2 - TRBV19 CASSSRVGGYTF TGTGCCAGTAGTAGCAGGGTTGGTGGCTACACCTTC
TRBJ2-1 TRBD2 TRBV30 CAWSVRGGSNEQFF TGTGCCTGGAGTGTACGCGGGGGAAGCAATGAGCAGTTCTTC
TRBJ2-2 - TRBV11-1 CASSLPPPAGELFF TGTGCCAGCAGCTTACCGCCTCCGGCCGGGGAGCTGTTTTTT
TRBJ1-2 TRBD1 TRBV9 CASSGSGTGGNYGYTF TGTGCCAGCAGCGGATCCGGGACAGGGGGGAACTATGGCTACACCTTC
TRBJ2-3 - TRBV25-1 CASSESGTDTQYF TGTGCCAGCAGTGAGTCAGGCACAGATACGCAGTATTTT
TRBJ2-7 - TRBV21-1 CASISPGRVEQYF TGTGCCAGCATATCCCCCGGGAGGGTTGAGCAGTACTTC
TRBJ2-3 - TRBV2 CATSYHTDTQYF TGTGCCACCTCCTACCACACAGATACGCAGTATTTT
TRBJ1-3 - TRBV28 CASTLGARGNTIYF TGTGCCAGCACCCTAGGGGCGCGTGGAAACACCATATATTTT
TRBJ1-1 TRBD1 TRBV7-9 CASSSSPGQPNTEAFF TGTGCCAGCAGCTCGTCTCCGGGACAGCCGAACACTGAAGCTTTCTTT
TRBJ2-7 - TRBV28 CASSLGVGRTYEQYF TGTGCCAGCAGTTTAGGAGTCGGGAGAACCTACGAGCAGTACTTC
TRBJ2-1 TRBD2 TRBV5-1 CASSLSLAGENEQFF TGCGCCAGCAGCTTGAGTCTAGCGGGAGAAAATGAGCAGTTCTTC
TRBJ1-1 TRBD1 TRBV15 CATSGWTGENTEAFF TGTGCCACCAGCGGGTGGACAGGGGAGAACACTGAAGCTTTCTTT
TRBJ2-3 - TRBV10-1 CASSEGGTDTQYF TGCGCCAGCAGTGAAGGAGGCACAGATACGCAGTATTTT
TRBJ2-3 - TRBV4-2 CASSLEYRERDTQYF TGTGCCAGCAGCCTAGAATACAGGGAGAGGGATACGCAGTATTTT
TRBJ2-1 TRBD2 TRBV28 CASSLGTSGRDEQFF TGTGCCAGCAGTTTAGGGACTAGCGGGAGGGATGAGCAGTTCTTC
TRBJ2-1 TRBD2 TRBV5-1 CASSLAGINEQFF TGCGCCAGCAGTTTAGCGGGAATCAATGAGCAGTTCTTC
TRBJ2-6 - TRBV6-5 CASSLAVASGANVLTF TGTGCCAGCAGTTTAGCGGTGGCCTCTGGGGCCAACGTCCTGACTTTC
TRBJ2-7 - TRBV19 CASSRAGVGYEQYF TGTGCCAGTAGTAGGGCAGGGGTTGGGTACGAGCAGTACTTC
TRBJ2-1 TRBD2 TRBV19 CASLAPGLAGAEQFF TGTGCCAGCCTCGCCCCGGGGCTAGCGGGAGCTGAGCAGTTCTTC
TRBJ2-5 - TRBV19 CASSMGISLAGSQETQYF TGTGCCAGTAGTATGGGGATTTCTCTAGCCGGCTCCCAAGAGACCCAGTACTTC
TRBJ2-1 - TRBV2 CASSELQTSPYNEQFF TGTGCCAGCAGTGAGCTTCAGACAAGTCCCTACAATGAGCAGTTCTTC
TRBJ1-1 - TRBV4-1 CASSPQVSTEAFF TGCGCCAGCAGCCCTCAGGTTTCGACTGAAGCTTTCTTT
TRBJ1-1 - TRBV28 CASSLSQGAEAFF TGTGCCAGCAGTTTGAGTCAGGGCGCTGAAGCTTTCTTT
TRBJ2-7 TRBD2 TRBV5-8 CASSLGGGRTYEQYF TGTGCCAGCAGCTTGGGGGGCGGGAGGACGTACGAGCAGTACTTC
TRBJ2-3 TRBD2 TRBV11-2 CASSGTSGQSTDTQYF TGTGCCAGCAGCGGGACTAGCGGGCAGAGCACAGATACGCAGTATTTT